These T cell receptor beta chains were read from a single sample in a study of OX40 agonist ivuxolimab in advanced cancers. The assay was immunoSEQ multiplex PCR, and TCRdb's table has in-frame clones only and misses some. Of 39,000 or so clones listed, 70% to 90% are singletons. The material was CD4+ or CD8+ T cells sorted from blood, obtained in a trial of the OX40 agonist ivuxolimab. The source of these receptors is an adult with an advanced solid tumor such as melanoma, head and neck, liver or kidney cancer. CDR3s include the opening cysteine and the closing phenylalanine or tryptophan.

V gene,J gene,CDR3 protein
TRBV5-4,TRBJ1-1,CASSLEGDYTEAFF
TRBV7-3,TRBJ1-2,CASSLTTREDTNYGYTF
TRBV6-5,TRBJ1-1,CASSYSRLGPETEAFF
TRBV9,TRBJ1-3,CASTLGGGSGGNTIYF
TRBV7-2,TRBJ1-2,CASSLSTSGGYTF
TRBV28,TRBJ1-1,CASTKDRAYDTEAFF
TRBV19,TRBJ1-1,CASSIQSLNTEAFF
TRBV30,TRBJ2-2,CAWTLAGGGLFF
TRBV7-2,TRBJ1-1,CASSFRYTEAFF
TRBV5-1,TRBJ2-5,CASSLAGGIETQYF
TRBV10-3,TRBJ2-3,CAISGPVEAQYF
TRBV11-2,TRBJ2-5,CASSLDSQETQYF
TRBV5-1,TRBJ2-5,CASSFGPLEETQYF
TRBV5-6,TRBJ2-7,CASSLGLRVYEQYF
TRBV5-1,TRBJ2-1,CASSLMASGGNEQFF
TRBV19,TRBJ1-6,CASRRGVSWNSPLHF
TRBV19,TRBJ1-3,CASSIARRVSGNTIYF
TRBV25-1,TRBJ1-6,CASSEHRPQNSPLHF
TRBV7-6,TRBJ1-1,CASSFGRFTEAFF
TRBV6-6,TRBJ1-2,CASSGRDGGYTF
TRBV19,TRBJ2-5,CASKLAGEETQYF
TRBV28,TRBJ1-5,CASTPGTGYRRPQHF
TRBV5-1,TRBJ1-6,CASSLDRGNSPLHF
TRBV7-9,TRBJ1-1,CASSLERASRAFF
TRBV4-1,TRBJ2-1,CASSHFSTSGGFNEQFF
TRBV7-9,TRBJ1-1,CASSQQVNTEAFF
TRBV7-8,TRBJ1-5,CASSLIERNSNQPQHF
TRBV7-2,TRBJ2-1,CASREQDRDQNEQFF
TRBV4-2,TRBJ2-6,CASSQDGVGSGANVLTF
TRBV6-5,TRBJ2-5,CASSSGQGKVAQYF
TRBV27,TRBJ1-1,CASSRTPSNTEAFF
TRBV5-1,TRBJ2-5,CASSLGFQETQYF
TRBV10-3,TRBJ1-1,CAISSADTEAFF
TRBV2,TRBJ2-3,CASRGGLARYTDTQYF
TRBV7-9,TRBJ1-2,CASSPSDRDHYGYTF
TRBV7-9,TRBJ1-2,CASSHRDSRGYGYTF
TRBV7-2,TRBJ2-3,CASSRDRVTDTQYF
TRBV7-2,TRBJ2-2,CASSLVFGNTGELFF
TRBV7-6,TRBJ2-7,CASSPQTFGGTYEQYF
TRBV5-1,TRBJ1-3,CASSFQGAENTIYF